This TCR beta chain was profiled in a study of cytomegalovirus exposure and HLA in healthy donors. Study in general: About 80 million unique TCR sequences came from HLA-typed donors in an early release.

PCR amplification relied on 60 Vbeta primers (plus 13 Jbeta primers). TCRdb's copy holds only in-frame clones and misses some; the assay was immunoSEQ multiplex PCR. The sample contains 130,000 to 150,000 clones, about 80% of which appear only once. For this clone: Antigen specificity is unknown.

The CDR3 covers 15 residues. Per the germline V gene, CDR1 is SEHNR and CDR2 is FQNEAQ (reference sequence). With V trimmed by 4 bases and J by 1 base, 4 bases remained unmatched. Findings and caveats of the study: In a later analysis, several top co-occurrence clusters appeared linked to parvovirus B19, influenza, CMV and Epstein-Barr virus.

This chain joins TRBV7-9 and TRBJ1-5; 7 bases agree with TRBD1. The sequence derives from a middle-aged man in good health and CMV-seronegative. Sample: PBMCs. CDR3 nucleotide sequence: TGTGCCAGCAGCTCCAACAGGGGCAGCAATCAGCCCCAGCATTTT. Protein: CASSSNRGSNQPQHF.